These 28 T cell receptor beta chains share one sample of origin, sequenced in a study of shared clonotypes between healthy human individuals. The protocol was immunoSEQ multiplex PCR, while the TCRdb copy is restricted to in-frame clones and leaves out a portion. The table lists about 1 million clones, approximately 80% of them singletons. The sample consisted of memory CD4+ T cells from PBMCs. This sample's subset: CD45RA-negative fraction. These receptors were collected from a man aged 18 to 30 in good health. Some clones in this sample may be carry-over from other donors' samples.

CDR3 amino acids: CASRHTSGKQHKNIQYF. The CDR3 coding sequence is TGTGCCAGCAGACACACTAGCGGGAAACAGCACAAAAACATTCAGTACTTC. The rearrangement joins TRBV28 to TRBJ2-4; TRBD2 agrees at 10 bases. CDR3 length equals 17 residues. V gave up 6 bases and J gave up 3 bases; unmatched junction bases: 11. CDR1 and CDR2 from the germline V gene are MDHEN and SYDVKM.

Regarding this clone: Other nucleotide sequences from this sample produce the same CDR3. The chain carries TRBV5-1 and TRBJ1-1; TRBD1 might be the D (5 bases). V was shortened by 3 bases and J by 1 base, with 7 bases between the two germline ends. The CDR3 runs to 13 residues. The germline gives CDR1 SGHRS, CDR2 YFSETQ. This CDR3 reads CASSSGPNTEAFF. CDR3 DNA: TGCGCCAGCAGCTCGGGGCCGAACACTGAAGCTTTCTTT.

The chain links TRBV28 to TRBJ1-2, with a possible D match to TRBD1 (6 bases). The CDR3 consists of 14 residues. Germline loops: CDR1 MDHEN, CDR2 SYDVKM. Trimming left V 5 bases short and J 5 bases short, with 15 bases between. The CDR3 DNA reads as TGTGCCAGCAGTCAAGGGGGTATGACTTATGGCTACACCTTC. This encodes CASSQGGMTYGYTF.

This clone was found a few times. The identical CDR3 is also encoded by other nucleotide sequences in the sample. The chain joins TRBV7-9 to TRBJ2-1, with D unclear. V was cut by 2 bases and J by 7 bases, with 6 bases left in between. The CDR3 runs 12 residues. Germline V CDR1 and CDR2: SEHNR, FQNEAQ (reference sequence). Here the CDR3 DNA reads TGTGCCAGCAGCTTAAGCGAGAATGAGCAGTTCTTC. Translated, it gives CASSLSENEQFF.

The J gene is TRBJ2-5, the V gene TRBV11-1, with 8 bases identical to TRBD1. Germline V gene lookup returns CDR1 SGHAT and CDR2 FQDESV (reference sequence). The CDR3 runs 13 residues. The V gene end was trimmed by 2 bases and the J gene end by 8 bases; junction bases not matched to a gene: 4. In DNA, the CDR3 is TGTGCCAGCAGCTTATCGACAGGGGAAACCCAGTACTTC. Its protein product is CASSLSTGETQYF.

This chain links TRBV18 with TRBJ1-1, with D tentatively TRBD1 (6 bases). Trimming shortened V by 1 base and J by 3 bases, and 9 bases separated the two germline ends. The CDR3 sequence is 14 residues long. Germline assignment: CDR1 KGHSH and CDR2 LQKENI. CDR3 protein: CASSPLNRDTEAFF. In nucleotides, the CDR3 is TGTGCCAGCTCACCACTCAACAGGGACACTGAAGCTTTCTTT.

The chain is built from TRBV19 and TRBJ2-7; D is uncertain. Germline assignment: CDR1 LNHDA and CDR2 SQIVND (reference sequence). Trimming shortened V by 5 bases and J by 3 bases, and 20 bases separated the two germline ends. This CDR3 is built from 16 residues. The DNA for the CDR3 is TGTGCCAGTAGTCCCAGACAAGCCCTAGGCAACTACGAGCAGTACTTC. Protein: CASSPRQALGNYEQYF.

This chain links TRBV28 with TRBJ2-6; 9 bases align to TRBD1. Germline CDR1 and CDR2: MDHEN and SYDVKM. With V trimmed by 6 bases and J by 2 bases, 8 bases remained unmatched. The CDR3 is 17 residues long. Here the CDR3 DNA reads TGTGCCAGCAGGCATGGACAGGGGAAAGCTGGGGCCAACGTCCTGACTTTC. It is translated as CASRHGQGKAGANVLTF. The full variable domain, with the rest looked up from reference TRBV28 and TRBJ2-6, is DVKVTQSSRYLVKRTGEKVFLECVQDMDHENMFWYRQDPGLGLRLIYFSYDVKMKEKGDIPEGYSVSREKKERFSLILESASTNQTSMYLCASRHGQGKAGANVLTFGAGSRLTVL.

J is TRBJ1-1 and V is TRBV5-1, with TRBD1 as a possible D gene (6 bases). CDR1 is SGHRS and CDR2 is YFSETQ in the germline V gene. The CDR3 is made up of 12 amino acids. The V gene lost 0 bases and the J gene lost 10 bases, with 10 bases spanning the gap. CDR3 coding DNA: TGCGCCAGCAGCTTGGAAGCAGGGGTAGCTTTCTTT. It is translated as CASSLEAGVAFF.

V and J are TRBV7-2 and TRBJ1-5; D is possibly TRBD1 (5 bases). The CDR3 extends over 14 amino acids. From germline, CDR1 is SGHTA and CDR2 FQGNSA. V dropped 3 bases and J dropped 2 bases, with 8 bases sitting between them. For the CDR3, the DNA is TGTGCCAGCAGCTTTTCAGGGCGCAATCAGCCCCAGCATTTT. It encodes CASSFSGRNQPQHF.

The chain is built from TRBV28 and TRBJ2-7; 7 bases align to TRBD2. Germline V gene data show CDR1 as MDHEN and CDR2 as SYDVKM. CDR3 length: 14 amino acids. Trimming removed 3 bases from V and 4 bases from J; junction bases left unmatched: 6. CDR3 amino acids: CASSFEGTTYEQYF. The DNA for the CDR3 is TGTGCCAGCAGTTTTGAGGGGACTACTTACGAGCAGTACTTC.

CDR3 in amino acids: CASRNLAVNTGELFF. CDR3 coding DNA: TGTGCCAGCAGAAATCTAGCGGTGAACACCGGGGAGCTGTTTTTT. The chain links TRBV7-9 to TRBJ2-2; 7 positions match TRBD2. CDR3 size: 15 residues. V trimming: 6 bases; J trimming: 1 base; junction bases outside the gene matches: 5. Germline CDR1 and CDR2: SEHNR and FQNEAQ (reference sequence).

Only a few counts were recorded for this clone. This chain joins TRBV7-9 and TRBJ2-7, with D possibly being TRBD1 (6 bases). The CDR3 sequence is 15 residues long. V lost 5 bases to trimming and J lost 3 bases, with 17 bases between them. Germline V CDR1 and CDR2: SEHNR, FQNEAQ (reference sequence). The CDR3 nucleotides read TGTGCCAGCAGCCTGGGATCAGGGGAATACTACGAGCAGTACTTC. This sequence encodes CASSLGSGEYYEQYF.

V gene TRBV9 combines with J gene TRBJ2-3, with TRBD2 matching over 9 bases. Germline CDR1 reads SGDLS; CDR2 reads YYNGEE. This CDR3 spans 17 amino acids. V was clipped by 4 bases and J by 4 bases; unmatched bases: 13. The CDR3 sequence: CASSPHISGSGADTQYF. Here the CDR3 DNA reads TGTGCCAGCAGCCCCCACATTAGCGGGAGTGGCGCAGATACGCAGTATTTT.

The rearrangement joins TRBV5-1 to TRBJ2-1; tentative D call: TRBD2 (5 bases). The CDR3 spans 13 residues. Germline-derived CDR1 and CDR2 are SGHRS and YFSETQ. V was cut by 3 bases and J by 9 bases, with 13 bases left in between. This CDR3 reads CASSSEGQTEQFF. DNA of the CDR3: TGCGCCAGCAGCTCAGAGGGTCAAACTGAGCAGTTCTTC.

Turning to this clone: Other DNA sequences from this sample encode an identical CDR3 as well. In DNA, the CDR3 is TGTGCCAGCAGTTTACAAGGCAATGAGCAGTTCTTC. Its translation: CASSLQGNEQFF. The rearrangement links TRBV6-5 to TRBJ2-1; D unresolved. The CDR3 totals 12 residues. Germline V gene lookup returns CDR1 MNHEY and CDR2 SVGAGI. V was pared by 4 bases and J by 6 bases, with 7 bases between.

The rearrangement uses TRBV23-1 and TRBJ2-2; 12 nucleotides line up with TRBD2. TRBV23-1 is assigned to the ORF class and has an uncertain function. V dropped 2 bases and J dropped 6; count of bases not matched to a gene: 16. This CDR3 spans 20 amino acids. CDR3 sequence reads: CASSQGRRWLAGGPAGELFF. CDR3 nucleotides: TGCGCCAGCAGTCAAGGGAGGAGATGGCTAGCGGGAGGGCCCGCCGGGGAGCTGTTTTTT.

This clone was picked up one time. This chain uses TRBV29-1 with TRBJ1-1, with D possibly TRBD1 on 6 matching bases. The CDR3 totals 13 residues. Germline V gene sequence: CDR1 SQVTM, CDR2 ANQGSEA. Trimming cost V 6 bases and J 3 bases, with 14 bases left between them. CDR3 in amino acids: CSVGGQYDTEAFF. The DNA of the CDR3 is TGCAGCGTCGGTGGACAGTATGACACTGAAGCTTTCTTT.

V usage is TRBV28 and J usage is TRBJ1-5; 7 positions match TRBD1. V lost 5 bases, J lost 3 bases, and 13 bases stayed unmatched. The V gene's germline CDR1 is MDHEN and CDR2 SYDVKM. The CDR3 is 17 amino acids. The CDR3 loop is CASSPRQGGRFNQPQHF. CDR3 coding DNA: TGTGCCAGCAGTCCCCGACAGGGTGGCCGTTTCAATCAGCCCCAGCATTTT.

The chain links TRBV6-1 to TRBJ2-7, with D uncertain. V was trimmed by 2 bases and J by 1 base, leaving 6 bases between them. CDR1 and CDR2 from the germline V gene are MNHNS and SASEGT. The length of the CDR3 is 13 residues. The CDR3 DNA reads TGTGCCAGCAGTGAACGCCCTTCCTACGAGCAGTACTTC. Its translation: CASSERPSYEQYF.

V and J are TRBV7-2 and TRBJ2-4; 10 bases line up with TRBD2. Unmatched junction bases numbered 5, after V lost 5 bases and J lost 1 base. This CDR3 is 16 amino acids long. Germline CDR1 reads SGHTA; CDR2 reads FQGNSA. The CDR3 sequence: CASSPSGGEAKNIQYF. CDR3 nucleotide sequence: TGTGCCAGCAGCCCGAGCGGGGGGGAGGCCAAAAACATTCAGTACTTC.

This clone has more than one count but fewer than ten. The chain is built from TRBV5-4 and TRBJ2-7, with unresolved D. V lost 3 bases and J lost 6, with 10 bases in between. The germline V gene has CDR1 SGHNT and CDR2 YYREEE (reference sequence). The length of the CDR3 is 12 residues. The DNA of the CDR3 is TGTGCCAGCAGCTACGGTTACTCCGAGCAGTACTTC. Its protein is CASSYGYSEQYF. Variable domain in full (rest from reference TRBV5-4 and TRBJ2-7): ETGVTQSPTHLIKTRGQQVTLRCSSQSGHNTVSWYQQALGQGPQFIFQYYREEENGRGNFPPRFSGLQFPNYSSELNVNALELDDSALYLCASSYGYSEQYFGPGTRLTVT.

This chain joins TRBV10-3 and TRBJ1-1, with TRBD1 matching over 8 bases. V lost 6 bases and J lost 4; bases outside the gene matches: 7. CDR1 and CDR2 (germline): ENHRY, SYGVKD. CDR3 length: 14 amino acids. As DNA, the CDR3 is TGTGCCATCAGGGGGACAGGCTTCGGCACTGAAGCTTTCTTT. Translated: CAIRGTGFGTEAFF.

This rearrangement joins TRBV18 to TRBJ2-2; 7 nucleotides line up with TRBD1. With V trimmed by 1 base and J by 7 bases, 9 bases remained unmatched. This CDR3 comprises 16 residues. Germline lookup yields CDR1 KGHSH and CDR2 LQKENI. CDR3 DNA: TGTGCCAGCTCACCACTGATAGGACAGGTCGGCGGGGAGCTGTTTTTT. Its protein product is CASSPLIGQVGGELFF.

With respect to this clone: Other DNA sequences within the sample encode an identical CDR3. The rearrangement uses TRBV28 and TRBJ2-6; D remains unclear. The CDR3 is made up of 15 amino acids. Trimming removed 3 bases from V and 4 bases from J, with 10 bases in between. CDR1 is MDHEN, CDR2 SYDVKM, per germline. The CDR3, as DNA: TGTGCCAGCAGTTTGTCCGGGCCAGGGGCCAACGTCCTGACTTTC. Translated: CASSLSGPGANVLTF.

The rearrangement links TRBV28 to TRBJ2-7; TRBD1 or TRBD2 may be the D gene (5 bases each). Germline-derived CDR1 and CDR2 are MDHEN and SYDVKM. This CDR3 region has 15 residues. V lost 7 bases and J 3 bases, leaving 19 bases between the germline ends. CDR3: CASNPGAARVYEQYF. CDR3 nucleotide sequence: TGTGCCAGCAACCCCGGGGCAGCGCGAGTCTACGAGCAGTACTTC.

V is TRBV5-4 and J is TRBJ2-1; no firm D call. From germline, CDR1 is SGHNT and CDR2 YYREEE (reference sequence). The CDR3 contains 12 residues. V dropped 4 bases and J dropped 7 bases, with 9 bases sitting between them. The CDR3 loop reads CASSDVRNEQFF. The CDR3 region has the DNA TGTGCCAGCAGCGACGTCCGGAATGAGCAGTTCTTC. Variable domain in full (rest from reference TRBV5-4 and TRBJ2-1): ETGVTQSPTHLIKTRGQQVTLRCSSQSGHNTVSWYQQALGQGPQFIFQYYREEENGRGNFPPRFSGLQFPNYSSELNVNALELDDSALYLCASSDVRNEQFFGPGTRLTVL.

V is TRBV10-3 and J is TRBJ2-2; 7 bases agree with TRBD1. The CDR3 has 16 amino acids. V was clipped by 0 bases and J by 4 bases; unmatched bases: 5. Per the germline V gene, CDR1 is ENHRY and CDR2 is SYGVKD. The CDR3 nucleotides are TGTGCCATCAGTGAGTCAGGGGGCTCTGGCACCGGGGAGCTGTTTTTT. This translates into CAISESGGSGTGELFF.